The 21 T cell receptor beta chains listed next were all sequenced from one sample in a study of T-cell memory formation after mild COVID-19. TCRdb re-called the 5' RACE reads through MiXCR, storing one row per CDR3 protein. The repertoire includes approximately 260,000 distinct CDR3 sequences, 16% of them detected once, and around 3.4% sits in the top ten. The sequencing sample was made of PBMCs or a T cell subset sorted from them (not recorded which). The receptor set was obtained from a man aged 18 to 30 who had mild COVID-19 (a few samples of this study predate the infection). Cell type and time point are not known.

J is TRBJ2-3 and V is TRBV4-1; no reliable D call. V lost 5 bases and J lost 3, with 9 bases in between. The CDR3 spans 13 residues. CDR1 is MGHRA and CDR2 is YSYEKL in the germline V gene. DNA of the CDR3: TGCGCCAGCAGCGAACCCGGGACAGATACGCAGTATTTT. Translating it yields CASSEPGTDTQYF.

This clonotype occurred many times. V usage is TRBV5-1 and J usage is TRBJ2-2; D may be TRBD1 or TRBD2 (5 bases each). Trimming took off 4 bases at V and 5 bases at J, with 12 bases between the two ends. The CDR3 contains 14 residues. Germline V CDR1 and CDR2: SGHRS, YFSETQ. The CDR3 region has the DNA TGCGCCAGCAGCGAACCGGGGCGAACCGGGGAGCTGTTTTTT. It codes for CASSEPGRTGELFF.

V and J are TRBV10-3 and TRBJ1-6; D gene ambiguous. This CDR3 comprises 13 residues. Per germline, CDR1 ENHRY and CDR2 SYGVKD. V was cut by 3 bases and J by 5 bases, with 5 bases left in between. Written as DNA, the CDR3 is TGTGCCATCAGTGAAATAGATAATTCACCCCTCCACTTT. Translating gives CAISEIDNSPLHF.

The rearrangement links TRBV5-1 to TRBJ1-2; a possible D gene is TRBD1 (6 bases). This CDR3 comprises 13 residues. CDR1 is SGHRS, CDR2 YFSETQ, per germline. Trimming removed 4 bases from V and 4 bases from J, with 11 bases in between. In DNA, the CDR3 is TGCGCCAGCAGCGGGGGGGGGCCCTATGGCTACACCTTC. Protein sequence: CASSGGGPYGYTF.

The rearrangement uses TRBV6-2 or TRBV6-3 and TRBJ1-1; TRBD1 aligns across 10 bases. From germline, CDR1 is MNHEY and CDR2 SVGEGT. J was trimmed by 5 bases and V by 7 bases; bases with no gene match: 7. This CDR3 is 14 amino acids long. In DNA form, the CDR3 reads TGTGCCAGCACCACCGGACAGGGGGGAACTGAAGCTTTCTTT. It specifies CASTTGQGGTEAFF.

This sequence joins TRBV5-1 and TRBJ2-5; no clear D. The length of the CDR3 is 16 residues. Germline CDR1 is SGHRS and CDR2 is YFSETQ. V lost 1 base to trimming and J lost 2 bases, with 15 bases between them. Here the CDR3 reads CASSLNTYRIQETQYF. CDR3 sequence (DNA): TGCGCCAGCAGCTTGAATACTTACAGAATTCAAGAGACCCAGTACTTC.

The chain has TRBV6-2 or TRBV6-3 and TRBJ2-7; D is perhaps TRBD2 (5 bases). Trimming pared 6 bases from V and 0 bases from J, leaving 12 bases between. The CDR3 contains 14 residues. Germline-derived CDR1 and CDR2 are MNHEY and SVGEGT. This CDR3 is CASRSRAGSYEQYF. Written as DNA, the CDR3 is TGTGCCAGCAGATCTCGGGCGGGCTCCTACGAGCAGTACTTC.

This clonotype was seen a handful of times. V gene TRBV19 combines with J gene TRBJ2-7; the match to TRBD2 covers 7 bases. With 4 bases clipped from V and 2 bases from J, the junction kept 8 bases outside the gene matches. Per the germline V gene, CDR1 is LNHDA and CDR2 is SQIVND (reference sequence). The CDR3 has 15 residues. CDR3 residues: CASSNAGDPTYEQYV. DNA of the CDR3: TGTGCCAGTAGTAACGCGGGAGATCCAACCTACGAGCAGTACGTC.

The J gene is TRBJ2-1, the V gene TRBV4-2; D perhaps matches TRBD2 (7 bases). CDR3 length: 17 residues. The V gene's germline CDR1 is LGHNA and CDR2 YNFKEQ. V shed 0 bases and J shed 2 bases, with 14 bases lying between them. CDR3 DNA sequence: TGTGCCAGCAGCCAAGAAGGAGGGGGGGGGCCCTACAATGAGCAGTTCTTC. Encoded protein: CASSQEGGGGPYNEQFF.

This chain joins TRBV6-5 and TRBJ2-1; 7 bases are shared with TRBD1. The CDR3 is made up of 13 amino acids. Germline V CDR1 and CDR2: MNHEY, SVGAGI. V was pared by 7 bases and J by 5 bases, with 5 bases of the junction left unmatched. The CDR3 reads CASTGTVDNEQFF. The DNA of the CDR3 is TGTGCCAGCACCGGGACAGTAGACAATGAGCAGTTCTTC.

The rearrangement uses TRBV28 and TRBJ1-2; D is unresolved. Germline values: CDR1 MDHEN, CDR2 SYDVKM. This CDR3 has 13 amino acids. V was shortened by 11 bases and J by 6 bases, with 19 bases between the two germline ends. CDR3 protein: CACRQSGMDGYTF. CDR3 nucleotides: TGTGCCTGTCGGCAGTCTGGGATGGATGGCTACACCTTC.

This clonotype was detected only a few times. The V gene is TRBV6-5, the J gene TRBJ1-5; no clear D. V was shortened by 2 bases and J by 2 bases, with 10 bases between the two germline ends. The CDR3 spans 15 residues. Germline-derived CDR1 and CDR2 are MNHEY and SVGAGI. CDR3 amino acids: CASSYGPRGNQPQHF. The CDR3 DNA is TGTGCCAGCAGTTACGGGCCTCGGGGCAATCAGCCCCAGCATTTT.

The J gene is TRBJ1-2, the V gene TRBV27; 8 positions agree with TRBD1. Losses at the gene ends were 6 bases for V and 8 bases for J; bases not matched to a gene: 20. Germline V gene sequence: CDR1 MNHEY, CDR2 SMNVEV (reference sequence). The CDR3 runs 17 residues. CDR3 DNA: TGTGCCAGCAGATCCCCCGTTCGGACAGGGAGATCTTTGGGCTACACCTTC. It encodes CASRSPVRTGRSLGYTF.

This clonotype was detected many times. The chain carries TRBV18 and TRBJ1-1, with TRBD1 as a possible D gene (5 bases). CDR3 length: 15 residues. The V gene's germline CDR1 is KGHSH and CDR2 LQKENI. Trimming pared 2 bases from V and 1 base from J, leaving 11 bases between. For the CDR3, the DNA is TGTGCCAGCTCACCAGCGAGACAGCCGAACACTGAAGCTTTCTTT. Translation gives CASSPARQPNTEAFF.

This clonotype has only a few counts. J is TRBJ1-3 and V is TRBV12-3 or TRBV12-4; D uncertain. The CDR3 is 13 amino acids. Trimming stripped 4 bases from V and 2 bases from J, with 6 bases between. Here the CDR3 DNA reads TGTGCCAGCAGTTCTTGGGCTGGAAACACCATATATTTT. Residues: CASSSWAGNTIYF.

The V call is TRBV6-7, the J call TRBJ2-7, with D possibly matching TRBD2 (6 bases). TRBV6-7 is filed as an ORF, its function uncertain. CDR3 length: 13 residues. CDR3 protein: CATRYFLGTAFYV. In DNA form, the CDR3 reads TGTGCCACCCGTTACTTCCTTGGGACTGCCTTTTATGTC.

This clonotype occurred a few times. Here the CDR3 DNA reads TGTGCCAGCACCCAGGGGGCGAACACTGAAGCTTTCTTT. Its translation: CASTQGANTEAFF. This rearrangement joins TRBV12-3 or TRBV12-4 to TRBJ1-1, with 8 bases matching TRBD1. This CDR3 has 13 residues. V was pared by 7 bases and J by 1 base, with 2 bases of the junction left unmatched.

This clonotype was detected a few times. The chain couples TRBV12-3 or TRBV12-4 to TRBJ2-3; 10 nucleotides match TRBD1. The CDR3 runs to 17 residues. With 5 bases clipped from V and 5 bases from J, the junction kept 13 bases outside the gene matches. CDR3 nucleotides: TGTGCCAGCAGTCCCCATCGACAGGGGGCCAGTGAAGATACGCAGTATTTT. It codes for CASSPHRQGASEDTQYF.

CDR3 sequence: CSARGTSGDYEQYF. Here the CDR3 DNA reads TGCAGTGCTAGAGGGACTAGCGGGGACTACGAGCAGTACTTC. V gene TRBV20-1 combines with J gene TRBJ2-7; 12 bases align to TRBD2. The V gene's germline CDR1 is DFQATT and CDR2 SNEGSKA (reference sequence). There are 14 residues in the CDR3. Trimming took 1 base from V and 3 from J; bases not matched to a gene: 1.

The chain carries TRBV14 and TRBJ2-7; D may be TRBD1 (5 bases). V was clipped by 3 bases and J by 5 bases, with 11 bases between them. Per the germline V gene, CDR1 is SGHDN and CDR2 is FVKESK. CDR3 length: 13 residues. The CDR3, as DNA: TGTGCCAGCAGCCAGTGGGGCTCGGACGAGCAGTACGTC. Encoded protein: CASSQWGSDEQYV.

This clonotype was recorded a few times. At one end, the junction sequence differs from germline, possibly due to a read error. The rearrangement joins TRBV4-1 to TRBJ2-3, with D unresolved. Germline loops: CDR1 MGHRA, CDR2 YSYEKL. The CDR3 has 12 residues. CDR3 sequence (DNA): TGCGCCAGCAGCCAAGAGCTCCACCTGATGCATTTT. Encoded protein: CASSQELHLMHF.